One and the same sample provided the 26 T cell receptor beta chains below, sequenced in a study of OX40 agonist ivuxolimab in advanced cancers. Data came from immunoSEQ multiplex PCR; TCRdb stores just in-frame clones and leaves some out. The sample has over 70,000 clones, just under 90% seen once. Specimen: CD4+ or CD8+ T cells sorted from blood, collected in a trial of the OX40 agonist ivuxolimab. The receptors shown here come from an adult with an advanced solid tumor such as melanoma, head and neck, liver or kidney cancer.

This chain links TRBV27 with TRBJ2-1, with 12 nucleotides matching TRBD2. This CDR3 contains 14 residues. J lost 8 bases, V lost 4 bases, and 3 bases had no gene match. Per germline, CDR1 MNHEY and CDR2 SMNVEV (reference sequence). CDR3 residues: CASSSTSGSDEQFF. The CDR3 bases are TGTGCCAGCAGTTCGACTAGCGGGAGCGATGAGCAGTTCTTC.

The chain is built from TRBV7-3 and TRBJ2-5; D is possibly TRBD1 or TRBD2 (5 bases each). Trimming took 0 bases from V and 4 from J, leaving 12 bases between them. Germline V gives CDR1 SGHTA, CDR2 FQGTGA. The CDR3 is made up of 15 amino acids. CDR3 DNA sequence: TGTGCCAGCAGCTTAACTCCCGGGGCGGGAGAGACCCAGTACTTC. Translation: CASSLTPGAGETQYF. The full variable domain, completed using reference TRBV7-3 and TRBJ2-5, is GAGVSQTPSNKVTEKGKYVELRCDPISGHTALYWYRQSLGQGPEFLIYFQGTGAADDSGLPNDRFFAVRPEGSVSTLKIQRTERGDSAVYLCASSLTPGAGETQYFGPGTRLLVL.

V usage is TRBV27 and J usage is TRBJ2-7; D gene uncertain. Germline CDR1 MNHEY, CDR2 SMNVEV (reference sequence). The CDR3 contains 14 residues. V lost 4 bases and J lost 4, with 14 bases in between. CDR3: CASSSGLDRYEQYF. The CDR3 nucleotides are TGTGCCAGCAGTTCGGGTCTCGATAGGTACGAGCAGTACTTC.

The chain joins TRBV7-9 to TRBJ2-7; the D gene could be TRBD1 or TRBD2 (7 bases each). The CDR3 covers 15 residues. Germline CDR1 is SEHNR and CDR2 is FQNEAQ (reference sequence). V lost 11 bases and J lost 3, with 23 bases in between. The CDR3 loop reads CAGNRAGQTNYEQYF. The CDR3 DNA reads as TGTGCCGGCAACCGAGCGGGACAGACAAACTACGAGCAGTACTTC.

The genes are TRBV4-1 and TRBJ1-2; D unresolved. The germline V gene has CDR1 MGHRA and CDR2 YSYEKL. Trimming took off 1 base at V and 4 bases at J, with 13 bases between the two ends. The CDR3 totals 15 residues. The CDR3 nucleotides are TGCGCCAGCAGCCAAGCTTCGGAGAGGGTCTATGGCTACACCTTC. It codes for CASSQASERVYGYTF.

This clone was detected once. Here the CDR3 DNA reads TGTGCCAGCAGCGGGAGGGGCTATGAGCAGTTCTTC. The encoded protein is CASSGRGYEQFF. This chain links TRBV2 with TRBJ2-1; 8 nucleotides line up with TRBD2. Germline loops: CDR1 SNHLY, CDR2 FYNNEI. The CDR3 totals 12 residues. V dropped 6 bases and J dropped 8; count of bases not matched to a gene: 3.

The CDR3 loop is CASSLNPGHSQETQYF. CDR3 DNA: TGTGCCAGCAGCCTAAACCCCGGACACTCTCAAGAGACCCAGTACTTC. The chain recombines TRBV7-6 with TRBJ2-5; tentative D call: TRBD1 (5 bases). The germline V and J ends were trimmed by 5 bases and 2 bases, with 18 bases remaining between them. The CDR3 contains 16 residues. The germline V gene has CDR1 SGHVS and CDR2 FNYEAQ.

The chain carries TRBV7-8 and TRBJ1-4; no reliable D call. Trimming left V 3 bases short and J 7 bases short, with 18 bases between. The CDR3 is 16 residues long. The germline gives CDR1 SGHVS, CDR2 FQNEAQ. CDR3 sequence: CASSLGNGGLGEKLFF. The CDR3 DNA reads TGTGCCAGCAGCTTGGGGAACGGCGGGCTGGGTGAAAAACTGTTTTTT.

The CDR3 protein is CASSPPADQETQYF. CDR3 DNA: TGTGCCAGCTCACCACCGGCGGACCAAGAGACCCAGTACTTC. The V and J genes are TRBV18 and TRBJ2-5, with unresolved D. V lost 0 bases and J 0 bases, leaving 5 bases between the germline ends. The germline gives CDR1 KGHSH, CDR2 LQKENI. The CDR3 covers 14 residues.

This sequence joins TRBV15 and TRBJ1-2; no reliable D call. Germline V gene sequence: CDR1 LNHNV, CDR2 YYDKDF (reference sequence). V shed 3 bases and J shed 5 bases, with 13 bases lying between them. The CDR3 spans 14 residues. The CDR3 region has the DNA TGTGCCACCAGCAGGGACCTACCGGGTTATGGCTACACCTTC. Protein: CATSRDLPGYGYTF.

The chain has TRBV4-1 and TRBJ2-7; D might be TRBD2 (6 bases). CDR1 is MGHRA and CDR2 is YSYEKL in the germline V gene. The CDR3 loop spans 13 amino acids. The V end lost 1 base, the J end lost 3 bases, and 7 bases lay between the germline ends. CDR3: CASSQAGDYEQYF. The DNA for the CDR3 is TGCGCCAGCAGCCAAGCGGGAGACTACGAGCAGTACTTC.

The chain recombines TRBV27 with TRBJ1-1, with a weak D call TRBD1 (6 bases). The CDR3 loop spans 17 amino acids. The V gene lost 0 bases and the J gene lost 0 bases, with 14 bases spanning the gap. Germline values: CDR1 MNHEY, CDR2 SMNVEV (reference sequence). The CDR3 region is CASSLSLMTGMNTEAFF. The CDR3 DNA follows: TGTGCCAGCAGTTTATCTCTCATGACAGGTATGAACACTGAAGCTTTCTTT.

The CDR3 sequence is CSARLADSEYF. CDR3 nucleotide sequence: TGCAGTGCTAGACTAGCGGATTCGGAGTACTTC. The chain has TRBV20-1 and TRBJ2-7, with 7 bases fitting TRBD2. Germline assignment: CDR1 DFQATT and CDR2 SNEGSKA (reference sequence). The trim removed 2 bases at V and 11 bases at J, leaving 6 bases unmatched. This CDR3 comprises 11 residues.

The J gene is TRBJ2-7, the V gene TRBV6-1; a possible D gene is TRBD1 (5 bases). V shed 7 bases and J shed 4 bases, with 17 bases lying between them. This CDR3 is built from 14 residues. Germline CDR1 reads MNHNS; CDR2 reads SASEGT. This CDR3 reads CASTPDSLSYEQYF. As DNA, the CDR3 is TGTGCCAGCACCCCTGACAGCCTCTCTTACGAGCAGTACTTC.

The chain is built from TRBV19 and TRBJ1-1; D not resolved. The CDR3 is 16 residues long. The germline V and J ends were trimmed by 8 bases and 0 bases, with 19 bases remaining between them. CDR1 LNHDA and CDR2 SQIVND come from the germline V gene (reference sequence). The chain's CDR3 is CASSPVRPMLNTEAFF. The CDR3 nucleotides are TGTGCCAGTTCGCCGGTCAGGCCGATGCTGAACACTGAAGCTTTCTTT. The complete variable domain, with remaining parts taken from reference TRBV19 and TRBJ1-1, reads DGGITQSPKYLFRKEGQNVTLSCEQNLNHDAMYWYRQDPGQGLRLIYYSQIVNDFQKGDIAEGYSVSREKKESFPLTVTSAQKNPTAFYLCASSPVRPMLNTEAFFGQGTRLTVV.

This clone was picked up one time. The V call is TRBV5-1, the J call TRBJ1-1; 7 bases agree with TRBD1. CDR3 length: 15 residues. Unmatched junction bases numbered 10, after V lost 4 bases and J lost 4 bases. Germline V gives CDR1 SGHRS, CDR2 YFSETQ. The CDR3 nucleotides read TGCGCCAGCAGCGACGAGATCCCAGGGGGCACTGAAGCTTTCTTT. This sequence encodes CASSDEIPGGTEAFF.

The rearrangement uses TRBV4-1 and TRBJ2-7; D possibly corresponds to TRBD2 (5 bases). The CDR3 covers 15 residues. Germline V CDR1 and CDR2: MGHRA, YSYEKL. Trimming shortened V by 0 bases and J by 3 bases, and 12 bases separated the two germline ends. DNA for the CDR3: TGCGCCAGCAGCCAAGATAAGGACGGGGACTACGAGCAGTACTTC. Translation: CASSQDKDGDYEQYF.

The CDR3 DNA is TGTGCCAGCAGTTACTCGAAACAGGGGAGGGGGCCCCAGTACTTC. Its protein is CASSYSKQGRGPQYF. The rearrangement uses TRBV6-5 and TRBJ2-5, with D perhaps given as TRBD1 or TRBD2 (7 bases each). The germline gives CDR1 MNHEY, CDR2 SVGAGI. V was clipped by 0 bases and J by 9 bases, with 17 bases between them. The CDR3 is 15 residues long.

The chain has TRBV6-9 and TRBJ2-3; the match to TRBD2 covers 14 bases. This CDR3 has 16 residues. V was pared by 3 bases and J by 6 bases, with 5 bases of the junction left unmatched. The germline V gene has CDR1 MNHGY and CDR2 SVAAGI. In nucleotides, the CDR3 is TGTGCCAGCAGTTACCCCGGGACTAGCGGGGGTGATACGCAGTATTTT. This gives the protein CASSYPGTSGGDTQYF.

The gene calls are TRBV5-6 and TRBJ2-3, with D tentatively TRBD2 (6 bases). This CDR3 spans 15 amino acids. Deletions cut 5 bases from V and 0 bases from J, with 13 bases between. Germline CDR1 and CDR2: SGHDT and YYEEEE. DNA of the CDR3: TGTGCCAGCAGAGCCTACGGGGGTAGCACAGATACGCAGTATTTT. Protein product: CASRAYGGSTDTQYF.

The CDR3 loop reads CASSVDATNEKLFF. CDR3 nucleotide sequence: TGTGCCAGCAGCGTGGATGCAACTAATGAAAAACTGTTTTTT. The gene calls are TRBV7-9 and TRBJ1-4; no definite D call. The V gene's germline CDR1 is SEHNR and CDR2 FQNEAQ (reference sequence). V gave up 5 bases and J gave up 0 bases, with 7 bases separating them. The CDR3 loop spans 14 amino acids.

The V gene is TRBV28, the J gene TRBJ2-2, with D possibly being TRBD1 (6 bases). Trimming took off 4 bases at V and 5 bases at J, with 8 bases between the two ends. The CDR3 is 13 amino acids. CDR1 is MDHEN, CDR2 SYDVKM, per germline. The CDR3 region is CASSSQGTGELFF. The CDR3 DNA follows: TGTGCCAGCAGTTCCCAGGGGACCGGGGAGCTGTTTTTT. Full variable domain (remainder filled in from reference TRBV28 and TRBJ2-2): DVKVTQSSRYLVKRTGEKVFLECVQDMDHENMFWYRQDPGLGLRLIYFSYDVKMKEKGDIPEGYSVSREKKERFSLILESASTNQTSMYLCASSSQGTGELFFGEGSRLTVL.

The chain joins TRBV5-1 to TRBJ2-3; D is undetermined. V was trimmed by 6 bases and J by 1 base, leaving 12 bases between them. Looked up from germline, CDR1 is SGHRS and CDR2 is YFSETQ. This CDR3 is built from 14 residues. The CDR3 nucleotides are TGCGCCAGCATGTTTTCTTTGGGCACAGATACGCAGTATTTT. This codes for CASMFSLGTDTQYF.

This clone was counted a single time. The gene calls are TRBV19 and TRBJ2-1; the match to TRBD2 covers 7 bases. Per germline, CDR1 LNHDA and CDR2 SQIVND (reference sequence). The CDR3 extends over 15 amino acids. The V gene end was trimmed by 3 bases and the J gene end by 4 bases; junction bases not matched to a gene: 6. The DNA of the CDR3 is TGTGCCAGTAGTATTACGGGCGGGAGTTACAATGAGCAGTTCTTC. Translating gives CASSITGGSYNEQFF.

In the case of this clone: Sequence at one end of the junction differs from germline and may be a read error. The V and J genes are TRBV6-5 and TRBJ2-7; possibly TRBD2 for D (5 bases). The length of the CDR3 is 14 residues. Germline CDR1 reads MNHEY; CDR2 reads SVGAGI. The CDR3 DNA is TGTGCCATCAGTGATTCCGACTACTCCTACGAGCAGTACTTC. Translating gives CAISDSDYSYEQYF.

Worth noting for this clone: The junction does not match germline at one end; this may be a read error. V gene TRBV7-7 combines with J gene TRBJ2-5, with TRBD1 as a possible D gene (5 bases). CDR1 is SSHAT and CDR2 is FNYEAQ in the germline V gene (reference sequence). This CDR3 spans 14 amino acids. The CDR3 here is CASSYRLGEETQYF. CDR3 in DNA: TGTGCTAGCAGCTATCGGCTAGGGGAAGAGACCCAGTACTTC.